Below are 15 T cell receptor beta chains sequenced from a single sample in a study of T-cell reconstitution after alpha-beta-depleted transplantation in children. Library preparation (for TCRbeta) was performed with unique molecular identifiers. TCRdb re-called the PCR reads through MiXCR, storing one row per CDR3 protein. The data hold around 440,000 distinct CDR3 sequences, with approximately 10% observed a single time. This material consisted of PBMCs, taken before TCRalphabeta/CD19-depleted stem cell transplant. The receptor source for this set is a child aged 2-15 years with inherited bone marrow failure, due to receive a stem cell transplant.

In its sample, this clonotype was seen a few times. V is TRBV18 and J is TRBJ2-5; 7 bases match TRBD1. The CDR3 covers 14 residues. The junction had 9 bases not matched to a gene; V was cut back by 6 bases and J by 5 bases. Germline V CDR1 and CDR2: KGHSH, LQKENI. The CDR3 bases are TGTGCCAGCTCGGAGGACAGGCTGGGGGAGACCCAGTACTTC. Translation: CASSEDRLGETQYF.

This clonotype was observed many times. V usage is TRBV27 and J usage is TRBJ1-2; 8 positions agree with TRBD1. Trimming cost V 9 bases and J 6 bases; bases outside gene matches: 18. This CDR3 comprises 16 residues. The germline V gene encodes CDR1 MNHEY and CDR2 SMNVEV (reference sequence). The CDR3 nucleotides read TGTGCCAGTAACCCCGCTGGGGCAGGGGGCACGGATGGCTACACCTTC. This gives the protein CASNPAGAGGTDGYTF.

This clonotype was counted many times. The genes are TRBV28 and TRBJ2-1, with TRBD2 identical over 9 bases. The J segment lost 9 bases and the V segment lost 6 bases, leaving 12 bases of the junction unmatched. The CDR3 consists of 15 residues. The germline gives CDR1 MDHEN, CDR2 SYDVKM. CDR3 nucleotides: TGTGCCAGCAGCCGTGCGGGAGGGCGTTTGGTTGAGCAGTTCTTC. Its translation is CASSRAGGRLVEQFF.

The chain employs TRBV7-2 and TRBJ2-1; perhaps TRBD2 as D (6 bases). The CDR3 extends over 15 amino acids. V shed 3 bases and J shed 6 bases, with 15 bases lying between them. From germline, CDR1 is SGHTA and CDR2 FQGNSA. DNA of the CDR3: TGTGCCAGCAGCTTGACTAGTTTTCCGGTCAATGAGCAGTTCTTC. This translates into CASSLTSFPVNEQFF.

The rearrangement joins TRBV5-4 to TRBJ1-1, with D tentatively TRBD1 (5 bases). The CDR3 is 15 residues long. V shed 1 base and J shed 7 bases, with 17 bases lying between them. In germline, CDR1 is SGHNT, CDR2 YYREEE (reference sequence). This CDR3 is CASSLWGGTSGEAFF. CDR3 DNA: TGTGCCAGCAGCTTGTGGGGGGGAACCTCGGGTGAAGCTTTCTTT.

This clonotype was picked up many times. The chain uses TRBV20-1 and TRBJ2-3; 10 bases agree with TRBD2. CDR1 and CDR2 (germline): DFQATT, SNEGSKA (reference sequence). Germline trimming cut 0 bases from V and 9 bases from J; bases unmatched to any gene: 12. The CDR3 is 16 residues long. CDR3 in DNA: TGCAGTGCTAGAGATAGAGCGGGAGGGCTGCGGGGAACGCAGTATTTT. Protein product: CSARDRAGGLRGTQYF.

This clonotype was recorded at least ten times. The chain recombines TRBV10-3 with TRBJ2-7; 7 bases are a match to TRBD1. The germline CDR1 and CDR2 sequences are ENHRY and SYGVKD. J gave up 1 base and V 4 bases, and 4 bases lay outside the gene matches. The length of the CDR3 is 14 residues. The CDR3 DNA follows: TGTGCCATCAGTGCCGGGACAGATTCCTACGAGCAGTACTTC. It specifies CAISAGTDSYEQYF.

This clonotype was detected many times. The CDR3 DNA reads TGCAGTGTGTGGGGAGGGGGCAATCAGCCCCAGCATTTT. Its protein product is CSVWGGGNQPQHF. The V gene is TRBV20-1, the J gene TRBJ1-5; maybe TRBD1 (5 bases). V dropped 7 bases and J dropped 2 bases, with 12 bases sitting between them. CDR3 size: 13 residues. Per the germline V gene, CDR1 is DFQATT and CDR2 is SNEGSKA (reference sequence).

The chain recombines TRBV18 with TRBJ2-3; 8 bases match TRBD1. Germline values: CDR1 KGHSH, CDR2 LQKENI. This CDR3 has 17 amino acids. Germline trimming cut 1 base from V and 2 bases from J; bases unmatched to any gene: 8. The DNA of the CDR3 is TGTGCCAGCTCACCACAGGACAGGGCAATATTCACAGATACGCAGTATTTT. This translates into CASSPQDRAIFTDTQYF.

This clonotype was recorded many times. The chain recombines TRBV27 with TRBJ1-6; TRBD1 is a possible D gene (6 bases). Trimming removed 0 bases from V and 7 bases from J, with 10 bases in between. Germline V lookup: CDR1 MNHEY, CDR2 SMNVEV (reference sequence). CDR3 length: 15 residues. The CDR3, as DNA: TGTGCCAGCAGTTTATCCCCAGGGGAGAATTCACCCCTCCACTTT. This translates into CASSLSPGENSPLHF.

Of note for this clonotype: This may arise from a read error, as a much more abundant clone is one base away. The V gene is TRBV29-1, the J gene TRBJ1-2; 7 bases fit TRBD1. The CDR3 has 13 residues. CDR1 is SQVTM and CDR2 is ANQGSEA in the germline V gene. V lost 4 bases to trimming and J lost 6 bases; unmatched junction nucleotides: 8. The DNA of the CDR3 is TGCAGCGTTGTAAGGGGGCCATTGGATGGCTACACCTTC. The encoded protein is CSVVRGPLDGYTF.

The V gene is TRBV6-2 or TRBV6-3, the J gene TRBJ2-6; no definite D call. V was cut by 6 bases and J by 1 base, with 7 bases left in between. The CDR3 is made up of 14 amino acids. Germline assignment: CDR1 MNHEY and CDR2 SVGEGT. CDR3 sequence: CASSEVSGANVLTF. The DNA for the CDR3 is TGTGCCAGCAGCGAGGTGTCTGGGGCCAACGTCCTGACTTTC.

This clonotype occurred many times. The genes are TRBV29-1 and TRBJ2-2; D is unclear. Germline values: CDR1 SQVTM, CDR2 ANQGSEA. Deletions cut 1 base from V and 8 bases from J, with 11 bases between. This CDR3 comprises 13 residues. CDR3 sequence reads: CSVEGPFGGELFF. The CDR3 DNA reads TGCAGCGTTGAAGGGCCCTTCGGTGGGGAGCTGTTTTTT.

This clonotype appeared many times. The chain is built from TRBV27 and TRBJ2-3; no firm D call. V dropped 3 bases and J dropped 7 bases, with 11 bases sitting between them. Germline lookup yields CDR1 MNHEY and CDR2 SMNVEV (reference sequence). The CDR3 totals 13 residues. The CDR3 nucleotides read TGTGCCAGCAGTTTGGCCATCGGACATACGCAGTATTTT. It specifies CASSLAIGHTQYF.

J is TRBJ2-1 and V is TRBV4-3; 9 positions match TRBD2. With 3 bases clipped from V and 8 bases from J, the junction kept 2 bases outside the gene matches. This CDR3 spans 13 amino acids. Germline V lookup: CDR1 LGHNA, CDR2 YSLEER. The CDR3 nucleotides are TGCGCCAGCAGCCACACTAGCGGGCATGAGCAGTTCTTC. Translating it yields CASSHTSGHEQFF.